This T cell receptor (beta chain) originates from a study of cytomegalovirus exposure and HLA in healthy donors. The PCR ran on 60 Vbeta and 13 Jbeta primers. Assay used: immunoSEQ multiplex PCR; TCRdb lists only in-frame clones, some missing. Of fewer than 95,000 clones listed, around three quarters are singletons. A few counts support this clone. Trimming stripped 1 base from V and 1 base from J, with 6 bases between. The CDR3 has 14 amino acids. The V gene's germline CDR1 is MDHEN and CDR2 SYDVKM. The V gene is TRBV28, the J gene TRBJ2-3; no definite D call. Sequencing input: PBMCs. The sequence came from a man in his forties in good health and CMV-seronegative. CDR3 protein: CASSLSQGTDTQYF. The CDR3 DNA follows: TGTGCCAGCAGTTTATCGCAGGGCACAGATACGCAGTATTTT.